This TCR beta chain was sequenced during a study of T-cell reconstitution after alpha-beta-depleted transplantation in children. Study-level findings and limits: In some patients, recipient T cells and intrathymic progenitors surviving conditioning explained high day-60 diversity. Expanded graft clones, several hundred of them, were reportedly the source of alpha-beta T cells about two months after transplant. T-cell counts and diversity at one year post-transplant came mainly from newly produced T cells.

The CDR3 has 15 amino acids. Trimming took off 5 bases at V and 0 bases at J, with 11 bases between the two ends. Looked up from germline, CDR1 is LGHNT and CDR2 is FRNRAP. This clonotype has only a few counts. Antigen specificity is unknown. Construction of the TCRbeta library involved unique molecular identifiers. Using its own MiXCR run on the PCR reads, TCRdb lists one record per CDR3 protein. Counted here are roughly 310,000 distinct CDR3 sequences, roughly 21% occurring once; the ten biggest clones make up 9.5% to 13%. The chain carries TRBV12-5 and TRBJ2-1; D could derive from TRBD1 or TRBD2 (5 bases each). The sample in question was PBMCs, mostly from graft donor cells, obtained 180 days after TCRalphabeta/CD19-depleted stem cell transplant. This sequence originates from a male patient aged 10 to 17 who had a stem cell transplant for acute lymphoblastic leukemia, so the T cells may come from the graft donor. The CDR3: CASGGTESSYNEQFF. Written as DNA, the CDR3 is TGTGCTAGTGGTGGGACGGAGAGCTCCTACAATGAGCAGTTCTTC. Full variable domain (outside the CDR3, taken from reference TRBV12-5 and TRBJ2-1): DARVTQTPRHKVTEMGQEVTMRCQPILGHNTVFWYRQTMMQGLELLAYFRNRAPLDDSGMPKDRFSAEMPDATLATLKIQPSEPRDSAVYFCASGGTESSYNEQFFGPGTRLTVL.